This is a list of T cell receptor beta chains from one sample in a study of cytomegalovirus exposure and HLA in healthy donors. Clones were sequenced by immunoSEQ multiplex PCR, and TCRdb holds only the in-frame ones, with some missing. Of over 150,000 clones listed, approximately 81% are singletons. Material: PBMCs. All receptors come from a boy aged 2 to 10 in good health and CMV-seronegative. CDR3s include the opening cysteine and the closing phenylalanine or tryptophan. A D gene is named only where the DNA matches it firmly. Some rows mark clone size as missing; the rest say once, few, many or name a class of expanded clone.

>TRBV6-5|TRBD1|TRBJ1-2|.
CASKRDRNYGYTF
TGTGCCAGCAAGAGGGACAGGAACTATGGCTACACCTTC
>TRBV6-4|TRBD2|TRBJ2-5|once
CASSDSRLAALGWETQYF
TGTGCCAGCAGTGACTCGAGGCTAGCGGCCTTGGGTTGGGAGACCCAGTACTTC
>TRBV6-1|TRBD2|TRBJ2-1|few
CASSEGREGNEQFF
TGTGCCAGCAGTGAGGGCAGGGAGGGGAATGAGCAGTTCTTC
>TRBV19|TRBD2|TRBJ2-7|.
CASSIRGRDEQYF
TGTGCCAGTAGTATCAGAGGGAGGGACGAGCAGTACTTC
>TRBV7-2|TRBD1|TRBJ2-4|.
CASSPRRGSDRENEYF
TGTGCCAGCAGCCCTAGGCGCGGATCGGACAGGGAAAACGAGTACTTC
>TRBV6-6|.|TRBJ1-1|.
CASTPVARGTEAFF
TGTGCCAGCACCCCCGTGGCCCGGGGGACTGAAGCTTTCTTT
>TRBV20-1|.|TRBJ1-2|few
CSARVGSLF
TGCAGTGCTAGAGTCGGGTCCCTCTTC
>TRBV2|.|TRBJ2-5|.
CASSDGEGTPKGETQYF
TGTGCCAGCAGTGACGGGGAAGGGACACCTAAAGGGGAGACCCAGTACTTC
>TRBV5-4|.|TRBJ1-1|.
CASSSLPTEVEAFF
TGTGCCAGCAGCTCGCTCCCGACAGAGGTTGAAGCTTTCTTT
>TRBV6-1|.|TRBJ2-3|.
CASIQGTGTDTQYF
TGTGCCAGCATTCAGGGTACCGGCACAGATACGCAGTATTTT
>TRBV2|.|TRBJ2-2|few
CASNSENTGELFF
TGTGCCAGCAACTCCGAGAACACCGGGGAGCTGTTTTTT
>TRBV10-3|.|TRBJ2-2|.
CAISESLQGTGTGELFF
TGTGCCATCAGTGAGTCGTTACAGGGTACGGGCACCGGGGAGCTGTTTTTT
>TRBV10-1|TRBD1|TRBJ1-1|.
CASSEDTGTGGNTEAFF
TGCGCCAGCAGTGAGGATACCGGGACAGGGGGCAACACTGAAGCTTTCTTT
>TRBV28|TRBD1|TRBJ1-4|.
CASIEQGPGGEKLFF
TGTGCCAGCATCGAACAGGGGCCAGGGGGGGAAAAACTGTTTTTT
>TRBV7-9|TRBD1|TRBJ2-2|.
CASSLDVRGRLTGELFF
TGTGCCAGCAGCTTAGATGTGAGGGGGCGCCTCACCGGGGAGCTGTTTTTT
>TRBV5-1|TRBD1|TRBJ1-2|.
CASSSIPQGDGYTF
TGCGCCAGCAGCTCGATACCACAGGGGGATGGCTACACCTTC
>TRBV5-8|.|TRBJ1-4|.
CASSPRLNEKLFF
TGTGCCAGCAGCCCCCGCCTAAATGAAAAACTGTTTTTT
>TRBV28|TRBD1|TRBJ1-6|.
CASSRGQESSPLHF
TGTGCCAGCAGCCGAGGACAGGAAAGCTCACCCCTCCACTTT
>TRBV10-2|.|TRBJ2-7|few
CASSEGDSLSYEQYF
TGCGCCAGCAGTGAGGGAGACAGCTTATCCTACGAGCAGTACTTC
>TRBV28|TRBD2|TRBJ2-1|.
CASRVPGLAVYNEQFF
TGTGCCAGCAGGGTTCCGGGACTAGCGGTCTACAATGAGCAGTTCTTC
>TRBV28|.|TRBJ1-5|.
CASSSTHRSGNQPQHF
TGTGCCAGCAGCTCCACACACCGATCAGGCAATCAGCCCCAGCATTTT
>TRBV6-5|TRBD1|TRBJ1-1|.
CASSWGQGSTEAFF
TGTGCCAGCAGTTGGGGACAGGGTAGCACTGAAGCTTTCTTT
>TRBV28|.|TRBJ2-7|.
CASSSPGEQYF
TGTGCCAGCAGTTCTCCGGGGGAGCAGTACTTC
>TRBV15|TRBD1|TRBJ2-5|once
CATSRGQLGETQYF
TGTGCCACCAGCAGGGGACAGTTGGGGGAGACCCAGTACTTC
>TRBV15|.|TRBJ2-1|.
CATSRDRGPYNEQFF
TGTGCCACCAGCAGAGACAGGGGCCCCTACAATGAGCAGTTCTTC
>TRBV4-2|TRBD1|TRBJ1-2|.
CASSQATLAGGFGYTF
TGTGCCAGCAGCCAAGCAACGTTGGCAGGGGGCTTTGGCTACACCTTC
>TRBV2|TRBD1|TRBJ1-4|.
CASGQGLTNEKLFF
TGTGCCAGCGGACAGGGACTCACTAATGAAAAACTGTTTTTT
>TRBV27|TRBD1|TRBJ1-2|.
CASSSIQGAPNYGYTF
TGTGCCAGCAGTTCCATACAGGGGGCGCCGAACTATGGCTACACCTTC
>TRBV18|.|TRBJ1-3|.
CASSPLEGLRENTIYF
TGTGCCAGCTCACCACTCGAAGGTCTCCGGGAAAACACCATATATTTT
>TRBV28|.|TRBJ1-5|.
CASSLTMGDQPQHF
TGTGCCAGCAGTTTAACCATGGGAGATCAGCCCCAGCATTTT
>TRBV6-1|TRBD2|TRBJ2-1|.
CASSEYRRESPHAEQFF
TGTGCCAGCAGTGAATATCGGCGGGAGTCGCCCCACGCTGAGCAGTTCTTC
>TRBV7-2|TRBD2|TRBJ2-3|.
CASSRPGLAVGRGTDTQYF
TGTGCCAGCAGCCGTCCGGGACTAGCGGTAGGGAGGGGCACAGATACGCAGTATTTT
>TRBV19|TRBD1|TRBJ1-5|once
CASTPTGRNQPQHF
TGTGCCAGTACCCCGACAGGGAGGAATCAGCCCCAGCATTTT
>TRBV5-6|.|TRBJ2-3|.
CASSLRDLNTQYF
TGTGCCAGCAGCCTCCGGGATCTAAATACGCAGTATTTT
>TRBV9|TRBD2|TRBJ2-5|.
CASSHGGETQYF
TGTGCCAGCAGCCACGGGGGGGAGACCCAGTACTTC
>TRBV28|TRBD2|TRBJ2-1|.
CASRFRSSGGRNEQFF
TGTGCCAGCCGCTTCAGGTCCAGCGGGGGGCGGAATGAGCAGTTCTTC
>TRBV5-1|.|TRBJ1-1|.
CASSPGHHTEAFF
TGCGCCAGCAGCCCCGGACACCACACTGAAGCTTTCTTT
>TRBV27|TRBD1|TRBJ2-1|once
CASSSKDRGTNEQFF
TGTGCCAGCAGTTCCAAGGACAGGGGAACCAATGAGCAGTTCTTC
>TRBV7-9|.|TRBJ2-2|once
CASSFSGAGELFF
TGTGCCAGCAGCTTCTCGGGGGCCGGGGAGCTGTTTTTT
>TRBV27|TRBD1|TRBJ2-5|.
CASTPTGTGSETQYF
TGTGCCAGCACCCCTACCGGGACAGGGTCAGAGACCCAGTACTTC
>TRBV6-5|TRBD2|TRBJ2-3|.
CASSSLAGGPNTQYF
TGTGCCAGCAGTTCACTAGCGGGGGGGCCGAATACGCAGTATTTT
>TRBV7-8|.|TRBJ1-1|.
CASSLARTMNTEAFF
TGTGCCAGCAGCTTAGCGCGGACAATGAACACTGAAGCTTTCTTT
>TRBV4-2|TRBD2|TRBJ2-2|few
CASSQELATGELFF
TGTGCCAGCAGCCAAGAACTAGCGACCGGGGAGCTGTTTTTT
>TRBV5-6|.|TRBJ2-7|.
CASSLVRGGKNNEQYF
TGTGCCAGCAGCTTGGTTCGCGGCGGCAAGAACAACGAGCAGTACTTC
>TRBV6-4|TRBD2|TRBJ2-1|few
CASSDFSGGGYNEQFF
TGTGCCAGCAGTGACTTTAGCGGGGGAGGGTACAATGAGCAGTTCTTC
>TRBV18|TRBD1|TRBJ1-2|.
CASSPGTGEGYTF
TGTGCCAGCTCACCCGGGACAGGAGAGGGCTACACCTTC
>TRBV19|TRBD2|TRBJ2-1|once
CASSGRTSGRHYHEQFF
TGTGCCAGTAGTGGCCGGACTAGCGGGAGGCACTATCATGAGCAGTTCTTC
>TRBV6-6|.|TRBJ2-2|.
CASGDLAAVYGELFF
TGTGCCAGCGGAGACTTAGCGGCCGTTTACGGGGAGCTGTTTTTT
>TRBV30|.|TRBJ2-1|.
CAWSVSLVTGNEQFF
TGTGCCTGGAGTGTATCACTAGTCACAGGGAATGAGCAGTTCTTC
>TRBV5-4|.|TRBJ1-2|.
CASSLGTPSSYGYTF
TGTGCCAGCAGCTTAGGGACACCCTCCTCCTATGGCTACACCTTC
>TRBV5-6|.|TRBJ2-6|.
CASSHNSNSGANVLTF
TGTGCCAGCAGCCACAACAGCAACTCTGGGGCCAACGTCCTGACTTTC
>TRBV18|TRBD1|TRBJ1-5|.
CASSEQGVLQPQHF
TGTGCCAGCTCAGAACAGGGGGTGCTCCAGCCCCAGCATTTT
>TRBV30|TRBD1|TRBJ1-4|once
CAWSRQGSGNEKLFF
TGTGCCTGGAGTCGACAGGGGTCCGGTAATGAAAAACTGTTTTTT
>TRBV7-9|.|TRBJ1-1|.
CASSISGIEAFF
TGTGCCAGCAGCATATCAGGGATTGAAGCTTTCTTT
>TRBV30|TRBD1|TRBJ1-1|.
CAWSSTLGQGRAFF
TGTGCCTGGAGTTCAACCTTAGGACAGGGGAGAGCTTTCTTT
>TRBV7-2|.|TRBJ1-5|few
CASSLLVGGQPQHF
TGTGCCAGCAGCTTATTGGTGGGAGGTCAGCCCCAGCATTTT
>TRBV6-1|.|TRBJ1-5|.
CASSEATAGGPQHF
TGTGCCAGCAGTGAAGCAACGGCGGGTGGGCCCCAGCATTTT
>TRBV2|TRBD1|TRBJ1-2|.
CASSANPQGADGYTF
TGTGCCAGCAGTGCGAACCCCCAGGGGGCGGATGGCTACACCTTC
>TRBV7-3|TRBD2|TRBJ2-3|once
CASSLDIRREGPRDTQYF
TGTGCCAGCAGCTTAGATATCAGGCGGGAGGGCCCTAGGGATACGCAGTATTTT